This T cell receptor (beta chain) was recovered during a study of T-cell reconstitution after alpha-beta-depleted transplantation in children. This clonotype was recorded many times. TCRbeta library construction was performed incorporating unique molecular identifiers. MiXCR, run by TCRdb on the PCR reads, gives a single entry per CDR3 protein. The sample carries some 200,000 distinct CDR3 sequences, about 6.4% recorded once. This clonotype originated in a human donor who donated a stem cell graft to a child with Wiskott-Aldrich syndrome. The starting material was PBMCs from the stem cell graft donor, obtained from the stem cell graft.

The CDR3: CSAVADTDTQYF. CDR3 DNA sequence: TGCAGTGCTGTAGCAGACACAGATACGCAGTATTTT. The chain carries TRBV20-1 and TRBJ2-3; D gene uncertain. V lost 5 bases, J lost 2 bases, and 8 bases lay in between. The CDR3 is made up of 12 amino acids. From germline, CDR1 is DFQATT and CDR2 SNEGSKA (reference sequence).